This T cell receptor (beta chain) is drawn from a study of blood T cell repertoires in COVID-19. Study summary: Sites in the United States, Italy and Spain provided acute and convalescent COVID-19 samples. Sample material is recorded as cDNA or gDNA derived from T cells, B-cell-depleted T cells, or PBMCs.

Trimming pared 6 bases from V and 1 base from J, leaving 18 bases between. Germline loops: CDR1 SGHRS, CDR2 YFSETQ. CDR3 length equals 16 residues. Profiled with immunoSEQ multiplex PCR; TCRdb holds only in-frame clones, not every one. The sample comprises 150,000 or so clones, roughly four fifths of which are singletons, and roughly 15% rests with the top ten. The J gene is TRBJ2-3, the V gene TRBV5-1; no definite D call. This receptor was taken from a human donor with acute or convalescent COVID-19. The donor label of this sample is uncertain. What was sequenced was peripheral blood. The CDR3 loop reads CASTFGGARGTDTQYF. The CDR3, as DNA: TGCGCCAGCACCTTCGGTGGTGCCCGTGGCACAGATACGCAGTATTTT.